The present TCR beta chain was sequenced within a study of blood T cell repertoires in COVID-19. How the authors handled the data: The authors estimated nucleated cell counts from reference gene primer amplification. Profiling relied on immunoSEQ multiplex PCR, and the TCRdb table lists in-frame clones only, not all of them. Clonal size and the V and J genes are those of that table, whereas D and trimming came from the DNA. The data show some 80,000 clones, under 90% seen once. The CDR3 length is 14 residues. The V segment lost 6 bases and the J segment 6 bases; nucleotides outside the gene matches: 10. Per germline, CDR1 MNHEY and CDR2 SVGAGI.

The TCR comes from a human donor in a cohort sampled during active COVID-19. The sequenced material came from peripheral blood. The J gene is TRBJ2-7, the V gene TRBV6-5, with 8 bases that match TRBD1. The CDR3 here is CASSPPGQASEQYF. The CDR3 DNA follows: TGTGCCAGCAGCCCACCGGGACAGGCCTCCGAGCAGTACTTC.